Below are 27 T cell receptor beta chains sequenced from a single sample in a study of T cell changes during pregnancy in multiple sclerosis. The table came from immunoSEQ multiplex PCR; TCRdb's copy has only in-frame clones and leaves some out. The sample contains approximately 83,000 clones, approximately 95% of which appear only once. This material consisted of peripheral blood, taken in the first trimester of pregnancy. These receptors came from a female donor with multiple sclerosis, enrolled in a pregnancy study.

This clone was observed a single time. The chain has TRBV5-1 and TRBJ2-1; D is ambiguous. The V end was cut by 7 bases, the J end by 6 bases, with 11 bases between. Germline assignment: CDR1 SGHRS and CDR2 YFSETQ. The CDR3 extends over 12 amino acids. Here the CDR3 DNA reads TGCGCCAGCGGATCCCACAGCAATGAGCAGTTCTTC. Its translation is CASGSHSNEQFF.

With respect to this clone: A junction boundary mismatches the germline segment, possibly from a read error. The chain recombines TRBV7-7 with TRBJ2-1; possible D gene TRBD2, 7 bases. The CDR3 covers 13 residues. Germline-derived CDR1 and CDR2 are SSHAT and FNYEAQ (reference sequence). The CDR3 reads CASSLVGGGEQFF. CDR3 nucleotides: TGTGCTAGCAGCTTAGTAGGGGGGGGTGAGCAGTTCTTC.

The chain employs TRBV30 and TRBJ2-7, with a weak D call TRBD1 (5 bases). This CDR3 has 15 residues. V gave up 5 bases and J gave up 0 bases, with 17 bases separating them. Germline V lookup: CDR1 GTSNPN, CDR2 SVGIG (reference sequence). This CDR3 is CAWGPWRGASYEQYF. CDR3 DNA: TGTGCCTGGGGGCCCTGGCGTGGGGCCTCCTACGAGCAGTACTTC.

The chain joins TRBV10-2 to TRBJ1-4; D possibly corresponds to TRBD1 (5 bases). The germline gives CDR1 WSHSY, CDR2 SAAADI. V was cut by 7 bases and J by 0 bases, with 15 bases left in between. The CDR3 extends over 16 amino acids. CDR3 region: CASTRGSLSTNEKLFF. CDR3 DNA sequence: TGCGCCAGCACCCGGGGGTCCCTATCAACTAATGAAAAACTGTTTTTT.

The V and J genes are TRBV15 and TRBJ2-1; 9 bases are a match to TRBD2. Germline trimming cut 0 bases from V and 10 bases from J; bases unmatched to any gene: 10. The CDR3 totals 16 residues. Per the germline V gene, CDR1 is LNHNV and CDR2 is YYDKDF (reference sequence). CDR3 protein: CATSRELAGKNGEQFF. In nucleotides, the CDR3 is TGTGCCACCAGCAGAGAGCTAGCGGGGAAAAATGGGGAGCAGTTCTTC.

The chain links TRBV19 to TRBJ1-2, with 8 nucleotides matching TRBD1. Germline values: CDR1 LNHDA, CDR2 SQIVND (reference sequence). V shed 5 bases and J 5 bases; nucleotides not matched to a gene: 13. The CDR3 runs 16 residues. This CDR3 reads CASSFWTGMWEYGYTF. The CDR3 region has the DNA TGTGCCAGTAGTTTTTGGACAGGGATGTGGGAGTATGGCTACACCTTC.

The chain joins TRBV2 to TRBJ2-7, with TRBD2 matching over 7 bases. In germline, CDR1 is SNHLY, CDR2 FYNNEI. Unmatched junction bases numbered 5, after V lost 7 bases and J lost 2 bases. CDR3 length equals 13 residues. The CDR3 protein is CASKSGTTYEQYF. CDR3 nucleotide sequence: TGTGCCAGCAAATCCGGGACTACCTACGAGCAGTACTTC.

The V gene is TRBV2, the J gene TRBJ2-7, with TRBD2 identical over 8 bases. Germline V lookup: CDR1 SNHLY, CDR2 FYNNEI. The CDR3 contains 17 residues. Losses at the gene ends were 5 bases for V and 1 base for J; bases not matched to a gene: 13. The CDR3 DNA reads TGTGCCAGCAGTCCATCAATACCGGGACTAGAGTCCTACGAGCAGTACTTC. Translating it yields CASSPSIPGLESYEQYF.

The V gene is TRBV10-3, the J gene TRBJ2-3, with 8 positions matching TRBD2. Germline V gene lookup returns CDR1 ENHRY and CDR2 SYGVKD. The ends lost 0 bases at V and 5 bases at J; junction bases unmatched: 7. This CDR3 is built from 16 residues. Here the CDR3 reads CAISESPSGGVDTQYF. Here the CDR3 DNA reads TGTGCCATCAGTGAGTCTCCCAGCGGGGGCGTAGATACGCAGTATTTT.

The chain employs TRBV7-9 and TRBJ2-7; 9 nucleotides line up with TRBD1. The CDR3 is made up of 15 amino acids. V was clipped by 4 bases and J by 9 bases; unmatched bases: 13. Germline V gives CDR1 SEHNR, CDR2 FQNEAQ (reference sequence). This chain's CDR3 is CASSSRDRDMVLQYF. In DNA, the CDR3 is TGTGCCAGCAGCTCCCGGGACAGGGATATGGTGTTGCAGTACTTC. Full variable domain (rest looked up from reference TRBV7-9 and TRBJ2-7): DTGVSQNPRHKITKRGQNVTFRCDPISEHNRLYWYRQTLGQGPEFLTYFQNEAQLEKSRLLSDRFSAERPKGSFSTLEIQRTEQGDSAMYLCASSSRDRDMVLQYFGPGTRLTVT.

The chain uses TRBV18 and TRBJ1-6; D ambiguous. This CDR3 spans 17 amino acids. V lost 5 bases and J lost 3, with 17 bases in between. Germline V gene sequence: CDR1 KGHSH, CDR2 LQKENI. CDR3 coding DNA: TGTGCCAGCTCAACATTCGAGGAGGGATTCTATAATTCACCCCTCCACTTT. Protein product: CASSTFEEGFYNSPLHF.

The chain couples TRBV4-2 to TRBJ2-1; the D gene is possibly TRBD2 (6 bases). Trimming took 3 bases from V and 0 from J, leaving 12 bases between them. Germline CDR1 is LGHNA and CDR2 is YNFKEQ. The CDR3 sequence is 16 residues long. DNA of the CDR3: TGTGCCAGCAGCCAGGAGGGACCGATCTCCTACAATGAGCAGTTCTTC. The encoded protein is CASSQEGPISYNEQFF.

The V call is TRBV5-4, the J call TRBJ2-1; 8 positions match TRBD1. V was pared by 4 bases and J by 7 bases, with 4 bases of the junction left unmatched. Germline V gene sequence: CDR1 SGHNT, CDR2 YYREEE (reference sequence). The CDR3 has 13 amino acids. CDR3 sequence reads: CASSGGQVNEQFF. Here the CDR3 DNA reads TGTGCCAGCAGCGGGGGACAGGTGAATGAGCAGTTCTTC.

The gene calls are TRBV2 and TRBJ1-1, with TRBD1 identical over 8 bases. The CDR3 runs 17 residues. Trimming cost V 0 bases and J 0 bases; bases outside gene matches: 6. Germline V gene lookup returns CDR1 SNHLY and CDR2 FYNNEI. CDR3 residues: CASSEALDRVMNTEAFF. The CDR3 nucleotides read TGTGCCAGCAGTGAAGCCCTGGACAGGGTGATGAACACTGAAGCTTTCTTT.

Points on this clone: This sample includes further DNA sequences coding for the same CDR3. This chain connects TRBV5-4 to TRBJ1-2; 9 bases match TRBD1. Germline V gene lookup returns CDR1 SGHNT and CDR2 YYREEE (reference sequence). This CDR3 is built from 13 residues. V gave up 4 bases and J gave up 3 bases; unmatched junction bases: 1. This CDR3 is CASSRDRDYGYTF. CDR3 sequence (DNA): TGTGCCAGCAGCCGGGACAGGGACTATGGCTACACCTTC.

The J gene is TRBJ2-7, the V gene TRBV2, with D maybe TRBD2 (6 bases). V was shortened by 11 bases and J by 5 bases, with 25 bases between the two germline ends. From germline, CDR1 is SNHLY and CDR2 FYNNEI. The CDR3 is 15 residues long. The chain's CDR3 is CAGFFSGQRVDEQYF. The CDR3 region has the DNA TGTGCCGGTTTTTTCTCGGGTCAGCGGGTGGACGAGCAGTACTTC.

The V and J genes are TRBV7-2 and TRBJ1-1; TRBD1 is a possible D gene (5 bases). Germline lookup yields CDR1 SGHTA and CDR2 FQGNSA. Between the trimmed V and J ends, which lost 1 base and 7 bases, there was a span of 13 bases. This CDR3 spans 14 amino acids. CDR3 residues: CASSLVEYQGEAFF. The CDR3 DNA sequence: TGTGCCAGCAGCTTAGTGGAGTATCAGGGTGAAGCTTTCTTT.

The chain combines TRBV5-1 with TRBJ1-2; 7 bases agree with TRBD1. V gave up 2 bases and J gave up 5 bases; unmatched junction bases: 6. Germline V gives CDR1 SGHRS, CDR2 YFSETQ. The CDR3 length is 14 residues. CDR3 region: CASSFADRQYGYTF. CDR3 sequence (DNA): TGCGCCAGCAGCTTTGCGGACAGGCAATATGGCTACACCTTC.

As DNA, the CDR3 is TGTGCCAGCAGTGTGGTGGGAGAACCTGGAAACACCATATATTTT. Translating gives CASSVVGEPGNTIYF. V is TRBV2 and J is TRBJ1-3; D unresolved. CDR1 and CDR2 (germline): SNHLY, FYNNEI. The CDR3 runs 15 residues. V was trimmed by 4 bases and J by 2 bases, leaving 12 bases between them.

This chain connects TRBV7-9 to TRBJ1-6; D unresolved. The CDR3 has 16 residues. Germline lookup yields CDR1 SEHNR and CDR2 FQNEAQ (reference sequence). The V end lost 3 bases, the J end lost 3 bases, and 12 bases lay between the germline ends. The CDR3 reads CASSFARQGYNSPLHF. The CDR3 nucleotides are TGTGCCAGCAGCTTTGCCCGACAAGGCTATAATTCACCCCTCCACTTT.

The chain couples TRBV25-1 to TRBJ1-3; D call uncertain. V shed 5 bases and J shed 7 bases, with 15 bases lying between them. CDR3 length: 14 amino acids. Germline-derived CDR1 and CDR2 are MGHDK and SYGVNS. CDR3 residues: CASSPVAGWNTIYF. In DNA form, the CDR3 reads TGTGCCAGCAGTCCTGTCGCGGGATGGAACACCATATATTTT.

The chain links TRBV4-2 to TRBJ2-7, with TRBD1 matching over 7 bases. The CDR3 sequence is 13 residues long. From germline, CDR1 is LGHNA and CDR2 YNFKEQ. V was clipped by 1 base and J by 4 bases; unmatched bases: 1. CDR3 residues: CASSQARGYEQYF. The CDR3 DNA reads TGTGCCAGCAGCCAAGCCAGGGGGTACGAGCAGTACTTC.

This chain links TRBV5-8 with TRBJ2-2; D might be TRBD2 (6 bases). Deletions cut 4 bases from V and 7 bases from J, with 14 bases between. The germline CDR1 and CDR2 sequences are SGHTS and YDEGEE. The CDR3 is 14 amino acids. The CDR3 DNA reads TGTGCCAGCAGCAGGAGGGAGAGGTACGGGGAGCTGTTTTTT. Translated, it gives CASSRRERYGELFF.

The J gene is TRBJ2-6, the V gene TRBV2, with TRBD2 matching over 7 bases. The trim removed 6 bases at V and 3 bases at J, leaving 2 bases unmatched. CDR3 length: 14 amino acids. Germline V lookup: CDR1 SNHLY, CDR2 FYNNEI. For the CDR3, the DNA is TGTGCCAGCAGGGGAGGGCTTGGGGCCAACGTCCTGACTTTC. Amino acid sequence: CASRGGLGANVLTF.

CDR3 nucleotide sequence: TGTGCCAGCAGCCCGGACAGGGGTGGGGTTGAAAAACTGTTTTTT. Translated: CASSPDRGGVEKLFF. This sequence joins TRBV11-2 and TRBJ1-4, with 9 bases fitting TRBD1. The CDR3 contains 15 residues. In germline, CDR1 is SGHAT, CDR2 FQNNGV. The ends lost 5 bases at V and 7 bases at J; junction bases unmatched: 8.

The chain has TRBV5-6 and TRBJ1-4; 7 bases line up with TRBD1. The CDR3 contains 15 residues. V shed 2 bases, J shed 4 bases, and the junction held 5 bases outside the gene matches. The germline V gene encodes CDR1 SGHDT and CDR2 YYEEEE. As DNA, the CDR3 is TGTGCCAGCAGCTTACAGGGGTGGGGTAATGAAAAACTGTTTTTT. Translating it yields CASSLQGWGNEKLFF.

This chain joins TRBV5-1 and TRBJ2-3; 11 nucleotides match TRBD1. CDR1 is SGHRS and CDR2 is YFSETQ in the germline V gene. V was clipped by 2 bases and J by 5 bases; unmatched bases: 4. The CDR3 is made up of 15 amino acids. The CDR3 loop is CASSFSGTGGDTQYF. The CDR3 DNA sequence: TGCGCCAGCAGCTTCTCCGGGACAGGGGGAGATACGCAGTATTTT. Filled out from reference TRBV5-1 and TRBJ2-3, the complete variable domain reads KAGVTQTPRYLIKTRGQQVTLSCSPISGHRSVSWYQQTPGQGLQFLFEYFSETQRNKGNFPGRFSGRQFSNSRSEMNVSTLELGDSALYLCASSFSGTGGDTQYFGPGTRLTVL.